This entry features one T cell receptor beta chain sequence. Here immunoSEQ multiplex PCR was the method, and the copy in TCRdb shows in-frame clones only, minus some. The top ten hold about 0.013% of the sample, which has 450,000 to 650,000 clones, roughly 74% seen once. This sample is part of a study of shared T cell receptors in the human thymus. The CDR3 is made up of 13 amino acids. The V gene lost 2 bases and the J gene lost 5 bases, with 11 bases spanning the gap. Germline V gives CDR1 SGHRS, CDR2 YFSETQ. The sample was also linked to a second study, of human thymus T cells. That investigation notes: Having surgery to correct congenital heart defects, healthy Finnish infants acted as the donors. The study used thymus tissue resected during corrective heart surgery. Gene usage (both V and J) appeared biased in thymic and blood repertoires. Thymic repertoires of unrelated individuals were reported in related research to overlap highly.

The sample consisted of thymocytes. The TCR originated in a boy in the first two years of life with a congenital heart defect. The V gene is TRBV5-1, the J gene TRBJ2-7, with D perhaps TRBD1 (5 bases). In DNA form, the CDR3 reads TGCGCCAGCAGCTTCGCCTCAGGGAACGAGCAGTACTTC. Its protein is CASSFASGNEQYF.